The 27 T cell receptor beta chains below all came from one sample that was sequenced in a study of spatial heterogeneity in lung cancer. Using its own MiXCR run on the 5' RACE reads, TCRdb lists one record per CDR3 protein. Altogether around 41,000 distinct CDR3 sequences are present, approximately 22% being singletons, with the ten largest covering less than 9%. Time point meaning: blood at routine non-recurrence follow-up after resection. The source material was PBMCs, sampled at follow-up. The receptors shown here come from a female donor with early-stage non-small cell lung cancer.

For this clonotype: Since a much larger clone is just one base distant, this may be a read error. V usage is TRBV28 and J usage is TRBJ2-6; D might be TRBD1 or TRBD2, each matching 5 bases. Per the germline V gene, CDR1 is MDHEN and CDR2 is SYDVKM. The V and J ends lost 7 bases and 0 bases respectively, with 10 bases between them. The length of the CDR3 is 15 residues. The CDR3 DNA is TGTGCCAGCATGGGGGTCCACTCTGGGGCCAACGTCCTGACTTTC. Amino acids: CASMGVHSGANVLTF.

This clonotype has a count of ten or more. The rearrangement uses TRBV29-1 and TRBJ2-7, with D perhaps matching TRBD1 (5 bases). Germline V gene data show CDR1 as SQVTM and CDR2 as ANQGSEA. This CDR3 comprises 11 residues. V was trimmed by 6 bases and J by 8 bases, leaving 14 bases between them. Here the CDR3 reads CSVTQVDKQYV. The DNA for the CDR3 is TGCAGCGTAACACAGGTGGACAAGCAGTACGTC.

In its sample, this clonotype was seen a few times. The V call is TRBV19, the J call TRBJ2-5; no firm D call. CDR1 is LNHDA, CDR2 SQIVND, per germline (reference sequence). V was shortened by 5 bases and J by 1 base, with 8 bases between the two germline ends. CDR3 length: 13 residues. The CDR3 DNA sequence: TGTGCCAGTAGTCGTTCTATCCAAGAGACCCAGTACTTC. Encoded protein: CASSRSIQETQYF.

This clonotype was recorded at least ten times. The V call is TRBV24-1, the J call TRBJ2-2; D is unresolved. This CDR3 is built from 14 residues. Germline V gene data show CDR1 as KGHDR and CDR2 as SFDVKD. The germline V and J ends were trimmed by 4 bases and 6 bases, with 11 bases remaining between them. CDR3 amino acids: CATSDPLGPGELFF. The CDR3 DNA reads TGTGCCACCAGTGACCCTTTAGGTCCCGGGGAGCTGTTTTTT.

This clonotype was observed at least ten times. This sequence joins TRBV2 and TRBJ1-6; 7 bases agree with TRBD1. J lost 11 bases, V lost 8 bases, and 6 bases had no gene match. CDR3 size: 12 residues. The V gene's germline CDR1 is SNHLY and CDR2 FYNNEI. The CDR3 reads CASLDRFPPLHF. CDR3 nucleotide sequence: TGTGCCAGCTTGGACAGGTTTCCACCCCTCCACTTT.

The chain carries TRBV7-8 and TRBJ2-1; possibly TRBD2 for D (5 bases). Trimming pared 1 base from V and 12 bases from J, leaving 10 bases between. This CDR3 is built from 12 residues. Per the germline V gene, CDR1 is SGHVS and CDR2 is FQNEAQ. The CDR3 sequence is CASSLGGLWQFF. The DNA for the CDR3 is TGTGCCAGCAGCTTAGGAGGGCTGTGGCAGTTCTTC.

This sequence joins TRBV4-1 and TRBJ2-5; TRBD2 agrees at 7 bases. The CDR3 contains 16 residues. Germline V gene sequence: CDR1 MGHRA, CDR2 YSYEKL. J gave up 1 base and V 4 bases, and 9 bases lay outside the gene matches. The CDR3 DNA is TGCGCCAGCAGCCCTGGACCCGGGGGGACCCAAGAGACCCAGTACTTC. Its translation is CASSPGPGGTQETQYF.

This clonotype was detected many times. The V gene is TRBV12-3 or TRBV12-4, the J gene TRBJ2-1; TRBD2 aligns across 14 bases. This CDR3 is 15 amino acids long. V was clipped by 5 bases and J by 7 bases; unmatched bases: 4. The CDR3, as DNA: TGTGCCAGCAGTCCGGGACTAGCGGGGGTTAATGAGCAGTTCTTC. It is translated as CASSPGLAGVNEQFF.

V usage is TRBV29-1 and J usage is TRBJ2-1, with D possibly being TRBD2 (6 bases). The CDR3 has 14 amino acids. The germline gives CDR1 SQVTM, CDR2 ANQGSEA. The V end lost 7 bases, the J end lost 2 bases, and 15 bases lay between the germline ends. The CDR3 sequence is CSAPIGGTYNEQFF. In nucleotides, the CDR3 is TGCAGCGCCCCGATAGGCGGGACCTACAATGAGCAGTTCTTC.

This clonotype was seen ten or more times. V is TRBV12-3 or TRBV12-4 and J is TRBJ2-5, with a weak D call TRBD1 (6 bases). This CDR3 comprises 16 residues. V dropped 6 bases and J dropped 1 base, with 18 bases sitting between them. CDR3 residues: CASSPPGHITQETQYF. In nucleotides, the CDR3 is TGTGCCAGCAGCCCCCCGGGACACATAACCCAAGAGACCCAGTACTTC.

This CDR3 reads CASTLRSKGDGYTF. The CDR3 DNA follows: TGTGCCAGCACCCTGAGGAGTAAGGGGGATGGCTACACCTTC. The rearrangement uses TRBV12-3 or TRBV12-4 and TRBJ1-2, with a weak D call TRBD1 (6 bases). This CDR3 is 14 amino acids long. Deletions cut 7 bases from V and 6 bases from J, with 18 bases between.

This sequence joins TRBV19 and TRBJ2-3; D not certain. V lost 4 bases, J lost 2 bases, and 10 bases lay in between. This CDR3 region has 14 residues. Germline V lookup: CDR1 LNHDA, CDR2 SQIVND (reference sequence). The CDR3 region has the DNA TGTGCCAGTAGTACTTCCCGAGTCACAGATACGCAGTATTTT. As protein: CASSTSRVTDTQYF.

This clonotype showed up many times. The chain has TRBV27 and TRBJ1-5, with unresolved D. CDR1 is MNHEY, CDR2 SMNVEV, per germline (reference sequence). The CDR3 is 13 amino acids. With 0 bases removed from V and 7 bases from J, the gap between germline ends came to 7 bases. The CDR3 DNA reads TGTGCCAGCAGTTTATCCTACGGGCAGCCCCAGCATTTT. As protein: CASSLSYGQPQHF.

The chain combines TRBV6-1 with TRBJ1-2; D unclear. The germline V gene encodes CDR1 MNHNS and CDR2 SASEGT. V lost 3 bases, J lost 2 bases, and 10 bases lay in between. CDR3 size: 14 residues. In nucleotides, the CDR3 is TGTGCCAGCAGTGAGGGGTTAGGGAACTATGGCTACACCTTC. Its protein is CASSEGLGNYGYTF.

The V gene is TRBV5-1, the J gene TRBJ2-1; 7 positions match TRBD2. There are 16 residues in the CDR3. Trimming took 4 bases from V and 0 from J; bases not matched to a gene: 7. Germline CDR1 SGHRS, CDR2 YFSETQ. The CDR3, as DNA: TGCGCCAGCAGCCCCCTCGGGGGGAGCTCCTACAATGAGCAGTTCTTC. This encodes CASSPLGGSSYNEQFF.

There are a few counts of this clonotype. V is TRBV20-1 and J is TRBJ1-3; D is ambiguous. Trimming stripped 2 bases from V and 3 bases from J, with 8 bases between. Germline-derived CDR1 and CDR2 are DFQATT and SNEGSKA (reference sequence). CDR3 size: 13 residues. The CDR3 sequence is CSARPPGGNTIYF. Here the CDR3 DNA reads TGCAGTGCTAGACCTCCCGGTGGAAACACCATATATTTT.

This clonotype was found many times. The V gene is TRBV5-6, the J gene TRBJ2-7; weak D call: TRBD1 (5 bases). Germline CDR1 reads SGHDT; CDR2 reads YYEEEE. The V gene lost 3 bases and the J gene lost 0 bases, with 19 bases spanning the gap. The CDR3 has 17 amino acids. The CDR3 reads CASSSFRYDSPSYEQYF. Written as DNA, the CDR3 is TGTGCCAGCAGCTCCTTTCGCTACGACAGTCCCTCCTACGAGCAGTACTTC. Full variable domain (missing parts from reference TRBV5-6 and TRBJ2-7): DAGVTQSPTHLIKTRGQQVTLRCSPKSGHDTVSWYQQALGQGPQFIFQYYEEEERQRGNFPDRFSGHQFPNYSSELNVNALLLGDSALYLCASSSFRYDSPSYEQYFGPGTRLTVT.

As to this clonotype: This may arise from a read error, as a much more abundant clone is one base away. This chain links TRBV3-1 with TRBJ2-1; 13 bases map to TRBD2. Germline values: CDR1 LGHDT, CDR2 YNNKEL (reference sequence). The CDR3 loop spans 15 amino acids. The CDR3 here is CACSHALAGGQGQFF. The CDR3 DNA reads TGTGCCTGCAGCCATGCACTAGCGGGGGGGCAAGGGCAGTTCTTC.

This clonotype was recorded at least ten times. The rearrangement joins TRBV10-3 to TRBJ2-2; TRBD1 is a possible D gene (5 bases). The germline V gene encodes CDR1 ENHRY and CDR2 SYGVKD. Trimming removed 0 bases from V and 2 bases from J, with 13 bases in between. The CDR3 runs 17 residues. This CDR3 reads CAISESRPGANTGELFF. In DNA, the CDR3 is TGTGCCATCAGTGAGTCGCGTCCTGGGGCCAACACCGGGGAGCTGTTTTTT.

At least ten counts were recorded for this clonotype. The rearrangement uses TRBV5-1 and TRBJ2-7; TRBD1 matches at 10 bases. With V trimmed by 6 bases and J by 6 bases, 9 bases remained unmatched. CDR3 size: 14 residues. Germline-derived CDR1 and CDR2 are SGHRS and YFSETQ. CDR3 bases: TGCGCCAGCAACGGACAGGGGGGATTTGGCGAGCAGTACTTC. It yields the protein CASNGQGGFGEQYF.

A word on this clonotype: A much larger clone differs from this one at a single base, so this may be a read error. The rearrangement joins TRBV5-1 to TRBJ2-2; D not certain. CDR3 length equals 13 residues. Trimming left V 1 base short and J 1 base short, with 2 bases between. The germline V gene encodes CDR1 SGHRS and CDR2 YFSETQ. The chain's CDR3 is CASSLQNTGELFF. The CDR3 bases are TGCGCCAGCAGCTTGCAGAACACCGGGGAGCTGTTTTTT.

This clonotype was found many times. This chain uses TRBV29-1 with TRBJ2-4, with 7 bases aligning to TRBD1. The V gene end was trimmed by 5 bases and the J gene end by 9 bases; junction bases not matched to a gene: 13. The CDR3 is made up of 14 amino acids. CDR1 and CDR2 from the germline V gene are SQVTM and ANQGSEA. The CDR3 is CSVKGQYHESIQYF. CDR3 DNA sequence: TGCAGCGTTAAGGGACAGTACCATGAAAGCATTCAGTACTTC.

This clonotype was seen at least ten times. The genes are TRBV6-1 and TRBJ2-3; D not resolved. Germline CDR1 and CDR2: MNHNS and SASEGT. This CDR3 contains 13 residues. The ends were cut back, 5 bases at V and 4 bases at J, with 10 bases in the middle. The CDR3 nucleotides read TGTGCCAGCAGTTCAACCGGAGCAGATACGCAGTATTTT. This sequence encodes CASSSTGADTQYF.

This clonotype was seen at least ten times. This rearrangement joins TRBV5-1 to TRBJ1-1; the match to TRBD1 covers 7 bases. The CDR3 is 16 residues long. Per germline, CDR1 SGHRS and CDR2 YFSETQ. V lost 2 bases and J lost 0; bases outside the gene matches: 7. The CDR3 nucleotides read TGCGCCAGCAGCTTACAGGGGAGTGGCATGAACACTGAAGCTTTCTTT. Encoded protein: CASSLQGSGMNTEAFF.

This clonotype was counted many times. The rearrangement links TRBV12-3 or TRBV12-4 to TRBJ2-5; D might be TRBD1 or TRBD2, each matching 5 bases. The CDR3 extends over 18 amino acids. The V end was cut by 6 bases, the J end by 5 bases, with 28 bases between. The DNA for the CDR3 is TGTGCCAGCAGCCGACCGCCGAGCTCGGGACGTTCAGGGGAGACCCAGTACTTC. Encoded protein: CASSRPPSSGRSGETQYF.

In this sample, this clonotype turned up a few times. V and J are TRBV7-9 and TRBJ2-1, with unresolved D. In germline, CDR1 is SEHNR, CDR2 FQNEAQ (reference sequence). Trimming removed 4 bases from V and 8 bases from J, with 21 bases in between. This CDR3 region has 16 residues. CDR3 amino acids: CASSSPVKDLADEQFF. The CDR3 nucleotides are TGTGCCAGCAGCTCGCCGGTAAAGGACCTGGCGGATGAGCAGTTCTTC.

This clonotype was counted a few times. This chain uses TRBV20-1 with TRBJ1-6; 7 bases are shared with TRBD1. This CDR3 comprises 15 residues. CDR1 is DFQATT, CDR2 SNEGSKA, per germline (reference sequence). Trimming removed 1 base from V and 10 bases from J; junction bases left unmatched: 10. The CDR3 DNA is TGCAGTGCTAGAGCCCACAGGGGCGAAGGATCACCCCTCCACTTT. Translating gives CSARAHRGEGSPLHF.